The sequence of this T cell receptor (beta chain) was determined in a study of blood T cell repertoires in COVID-19. The wider study: Samples taken during acute and convalescent COVID-19 were collected in the United States, Italy and Spain. From T cells, B-cell-depleted T cells, or PBMCs came the material, which was cDNA or gDNA.

Original handling: The authors estimated nucleated cell counts from reference gene primer amplification. Here immunoSEQ multiplex PCR was the method, and the copy in TCRdb shows in-frame clones only, minus some. V and J calls and clone size come straight from that table; D and trimming were deduced from the DNA. Of around 280,000 clones detected, over 80% appear once; the ten largest clones hold around 4.2%. This clone turned up a few times. Sequences were obtained from peripheral blood. The receptor was derived from a woman aged 50 to 60 with active or convalescent COVID-19.

The CDR3 region is CASSPDRAAPLHF. The CDR3 DNA reads as TGTGCCAGCAGCCCGGACAGGGCAGCACCCCTCCACTTT. This chain connects TRBV7-8 to TRBJ1-6; 8 bases are shared with TRBD1. Per the germline V gene, CDR1 is SGHVS and CDR2 is FQNEAQ. V was clipped by 5 bases and J by 11 bases; unmatched bases: 5. The CDR3 runs to 13 residues.